The next 5 T cell receptor beta chains were all read from a single sample in a study of blood T cell repertoires in COVID-19 (dated by TCRdb to 2018 to 2020). Receptors were amplified or captured by the immunoSEQ multiplex PCR assay. This immuneACCESS table, as held by TCRdb, lists in-frame sequences with V and J called but not all clones. Of the missing ones, under half trace to an unresolved V gene in checked studies; the others have no known cause. This sample holds about 480,000 clones; more than 75% were observed only once. Jointly, the top ten make up 1.5% to 2% of the sample. Sequenced material: PBMCs or T cells enriched from blood (not recorded which). The receptor set was obtained from a woman aged 40 to 50 who had recovered from COVID-19.

In DNA, the CDR3 is TGCGCCAGCAGCCAACCGGCCCACTTATTGGGGGGTGAGCAGTTCTTC. It translates to CASSQPAHLLGGEQFF. The genes are TRBV4-3 and TRBJ2-1, with D perhaps matching TRBD2 (6 bases). This CDR3 contains 16 residues. V shed 2 bases and J shed 9 bases, with 20 bases lying between them. CDR1 and CDR2 (germline): LGHNA, YSLEER.

The rearrangement links TRBV2 to TRBJ2-3, with 15 positions matching TRBD2. The germline gives CDR1 SNHLY, CDR2 FYNNEI. V shed 4 bases, J shed 6 bases, and the junction held 2 bases outside the gene matches. This CDR3 region has 15 residues. The CDR3 DNA is TGTGCCAGCAGTGGGACTAGCGGGAGGGTGGATACGCAGTATTTT. Amino acid sequence: CASSGTSGRVDTQYF. The full variable domain, its missing parts supplied by reference TRBV2 and TRBJ2-3, is EPEVTQTPSHQVTQMGQEVILRCVPISNHLYFYWYRQILGQKVEFLVSFYNNEISEKSEIFDDQFSVERPDGSNFTLKIRSTKLEDSAMYFCASSGTSGRVDTQYFGPGTRLTVL.

This clone was counted a few times. The gene calls are TRBV7-2 and TRBJ1-1; D not resolved. Germline CDR1 SGHTA, CDR2 FQGNSA. The CDR3 is 15 amino acids. V lost 0 bases to trimming and J lost 3 bases, with 11 bases between them. The CDR3 nucleotides are TGTGCCAGCAGCTTAGCTGTTGCCGCGGACACTGAAGCTTTCTTT. It specifies CASSLAVAADTEAFF.

In this sample, this clone turned up once. The chain combines TRBV19 with TRBJ2-3; 7 nucleotides match TRBD2. The CDR3 extends over 17 amino acids. With 4 bases clipped from V and 0 bases from J, the junction kept 10 bases outside the gene matches. Per germline, CDR1 LNHDA and CDR2 SQIVND (reference sequence). CDR3 bases: TGTGCCAGTAGTACACCCGCCTCCGGGAGGAGCACAGATACGCAGTATTTT. Amino acids: CASSTPASGRSTDTQYF.

This clone occurred once. The chain combines TRBV9 with TRBJ2-6; tentative D call: TRBD2 (6 bases). CDR1 is SGDLS and CDR2 is YYNGEE in the germline V gene. V lost 0 bases, J lost 2 bases, and 18 bases lay in between. The CDR3 consists of 19 residues. The CDR3 is CASSVEGVLGRPGANVLTF. CDR3 bases: TGTGCCAGCAGCGTAGAGGGTGTTTTAGGGAGGCCTGGGGCCAACGTCCTGACTTTC.